This TCR beta chain was retrieved from a study of shared T cell receptors in the human thymus. The V end lost 5 bases, the J end lost 8 bases, and 9 bases lay between the germline ends. The CDR3 has 11 residues. Germline V lookup: CDR1 MDHEN, CDR2 SYDVKM. Data came from immunoSEQ multiplex PCR; TCRdb stores just in-frame clones and leaves some out. The profile shows approximately 730,000 clones, 80% to 90% of them singletons. These data were also filed under a second study, of human thymus T cells. That source notes: It was from resections taken during corrective heart surgery that the thymus tissue came.

The sample consisted of thymocytes. The chain links TRBV28 to TRBJ1-1; tentatively, D is TRBD1 (6 bases). The TCR was taken from a girl under three years old with a congenital heart defect. The CDR3 DNA is TGTGCCAGCAGTCGGACAGCAGAAGCTTTCTTT. Residues: CASSRTAEAFF.